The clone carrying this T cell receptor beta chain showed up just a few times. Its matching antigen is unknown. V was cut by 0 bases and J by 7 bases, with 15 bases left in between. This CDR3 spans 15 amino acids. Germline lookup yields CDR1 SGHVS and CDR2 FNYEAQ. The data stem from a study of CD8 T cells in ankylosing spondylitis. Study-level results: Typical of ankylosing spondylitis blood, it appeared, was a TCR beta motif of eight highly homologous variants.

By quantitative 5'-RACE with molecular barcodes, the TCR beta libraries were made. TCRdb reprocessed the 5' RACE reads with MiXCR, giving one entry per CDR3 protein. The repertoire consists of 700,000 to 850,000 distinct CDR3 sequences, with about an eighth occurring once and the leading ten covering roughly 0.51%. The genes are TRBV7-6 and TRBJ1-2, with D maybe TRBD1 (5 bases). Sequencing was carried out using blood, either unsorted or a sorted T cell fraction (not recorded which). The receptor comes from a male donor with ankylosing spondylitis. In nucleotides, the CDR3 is TGTGCCAGCAGCTTAGCGGCAGGGTTGATTGGTGGCTACACCTTC. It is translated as CASSLAAGLIGGYTF.